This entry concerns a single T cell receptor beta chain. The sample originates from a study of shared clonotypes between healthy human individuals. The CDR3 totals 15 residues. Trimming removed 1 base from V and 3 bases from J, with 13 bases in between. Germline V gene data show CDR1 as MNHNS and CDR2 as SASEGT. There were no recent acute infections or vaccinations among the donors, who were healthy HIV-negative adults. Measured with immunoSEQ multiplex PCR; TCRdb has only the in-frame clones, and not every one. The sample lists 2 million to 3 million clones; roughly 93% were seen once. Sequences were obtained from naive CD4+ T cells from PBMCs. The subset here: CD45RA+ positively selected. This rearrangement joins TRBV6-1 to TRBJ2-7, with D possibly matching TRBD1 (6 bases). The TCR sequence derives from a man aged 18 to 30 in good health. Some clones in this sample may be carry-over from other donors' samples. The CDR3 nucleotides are TGTGCCAGCAGTGAAGTCCCAGGGGAAGGCTACGAGCAGTACTTC. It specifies CASSEVPGEGYEQYF.